This T cell receptor (beta chain) was obtained from a study of blood T cell repertoires in COVID-19. About the research overall: Specimens from acute and convalescent COVID-19 originated in the United States, Italy and Spain.

Sequencing was performed with immunoSEQ multiplex PCR; in TCRdb, only in-frame clones are kept and a portion is missing. Among about 120,000 clones, 70% to 90% were seen once, and the ten largest hold about 2.2%. The sequence was obtained from a man younger than 45 with acute or convalescent COVID-19. The source material was peripheral blood.

The CDR3 DNA follows: TGTGCCAGTAGTATAGAGGGTAGCCGGGGGACAGATACGCAGTATTTT. Amino acids: CASSIEGSRGTDTQYF. The chain joins TRBV19 to TRBJ2-3; possibly TRBD2 for D (6 bases). CDR3 length equals 16 residues. V shed 0 bases and J shed 3 bases, with 13 bases lying between them. In germline, CDR1 is LNHDA, CDR2 SQIVND (reference sequence).